These 9 T cell receptor beta chains originate from one sample sequenced in a study of cytomegalovirus exposure and HLA in healthy donors. PCR used 60 Vbeta primers and 13 Jbeta primers. Here immunoSEQ multiplex PCR was the method, and the copy in TCRdb shows in-frame clones only, minus some. The repertoire has 150,000 to 200,000 clones, around 85% of them found once; the top ten carry about a tenth. Material: PBMCs. Receptors were obtained from a man between 18 and 35 years old in good health and CMV-seropositive.

The chain links TRBV4-2 to TRBJ2-3, with 8 bases fitting TRBD1. The CDR3 is 16 residues long. Germline CDR1 LGHNA, CDR2 YNFKEQ. V trimming: 2 bases; J trimming: 3 bases; junction bases outside the gene matches: 7. In nucleotides, the CDR3 is TGTGCCAGCAGCCAAATCGGACAGGGCGGTACAGATACGCAGTATTTT. Translating it yields CASSQIGQGGTDTQYF.

This clone occurred a few times. The rearrangement joins TRBV4-1 to TRBJ1-2; 10 bases map to TRBD1. The V gene's germline CDR1 is MGHRA and CDR2 YSYEKL. The CDR3 is made up of 14 amino acids. The V segment lost 5 bases and the J segment 8 bases; nucleotides outside the gene matches: 8. The CDR3 DNA reads TGCGCCAGCAGCTCGCCCGGGACAGGGGTGGGCTACACCTTC. It is translated as CASSSPGTGVGYTF.

The CDR3 nucleotides are TGTGCCAGCGGTTCACGGGCCACAGGCTATAATTCACCCCTCCACTTT. Its translation is CASGSRATGYNSPLHF. The chain combines TRBV7-2 with TRBJ1-6, with D perhaps matching TRBD1 (5 bases). Per germline, CDR1 SGHTA and CDR2 FQGNSA. The V end lost 8 bases, the J end lost 3 bases, and 17 bases lay between the germline ends. The CDR3 contains 16 residues.

The chain links TRBV14 to TRBJ2-3; possible D gene TRBD2, 6 bases. The CDR3 is 16 residues long. V was clipped by 5 bases and J by 2 bases, with 17 bases between them. Germline values: CDR1 SGHDN, CDR2 FVKESK. The CDR3 sequence is CASSGRAGRFTDTQYF. In DNA, the CDR3 is TGTGCCAGCAGCGGACGGGCGGGGAGATTCACAGATACGCAGTATTTT.

This chain uses TRBV29-1 with TRBJ2-5; TRBD1 might be the D (6 bases). The germline gives CDR1 SQVTM, CDR2 ANQGSEA. The ends were cut back, 7 bases at V and 5 bases at J, with 14 bases in the middle. The CDR3 totals 12 residues. This CDR3 reads CSGTTGGETQYF. In nucleotides, the CDR3 is TGCAGCGGTACGACAGGTGGGGAGACCCAGTACTTC.

The chain joins TRBV6-5 to TRBJ1-2, with 9 bases identical to TRBD1. CDR1 MNHEY and CDR2 SVGAGI come from the germline V gene. CDR3 length equals 15 residues. The V segment lost 6 bases and the J segment 4 bases; nucleotides outside the gene matches: 9. The CDR3 region is CASREQGAGGYGYTF. The CDR3 DNA is TGTGCCAGCAGGGAACAGGGGGCAGGAGGCTATGGCTACACCTTC.

The rearrangement joins TRBV5-4 to TRBJ1-1; D unresolved. Germline loops: CDR1 SGHNT, CDR2 YYREEE (reference sequence). The V end was cut by 0 bases, the J end by 2 bases, with 11 bases between. The CDR3 totals 15 residues. This chain's CDR3 is CASSLAGLLNTEAFF. The DNA of the CDR3 is TGTGCCAGCAGCTTGGCAGGACTACTCAACACTGAAGCTTTCTTT.

The chain is built from TRBV5-1 and TRBJ1-2; D might be TRBD1 (6 bases). This CDR3 region has 16 residues. Per the germline V gene, CDR1 is SGHRS and CDR2 is YFSETQ. V was cut by 2 bases and J by 3 bases, with 17 bases left in between. CDR3 bases: TGCGCCAGCAGCTTCGGGGGCGGGGGGACTCACTATGGCTACACCTTC. It codes for CASSFGGGGTHYGYTF.

V is TRBV18 and J is TRBJ2-1; no clear D gene. This CDR3 is built from 14 residues. Germline V CDR1 and CDR2: KGHSH, LQKENI. Trimming shortened V by 1 base and J by 4 bases, and 8 bases separated the two germline ends. The CDR3 here is CASSPLSQYNEQFF. CDR3 in DNA: TGTGCCAGCTCACCACTTTCCCAGTACAATGAGCAGTTCTTC. Full variable domain (rest looked up from reference TRBV18 and TRBJ2-1): NAGVMQNPRHLVRRRGQEARLRCSPMKGHSHVYWYRQLPEEGLKFMVYLQKENIIDESGMPKERFSAEFPKEGPSILRIQQVVRGDSAAYFCASSPLSQYNEQFFGPGTRLTVL.